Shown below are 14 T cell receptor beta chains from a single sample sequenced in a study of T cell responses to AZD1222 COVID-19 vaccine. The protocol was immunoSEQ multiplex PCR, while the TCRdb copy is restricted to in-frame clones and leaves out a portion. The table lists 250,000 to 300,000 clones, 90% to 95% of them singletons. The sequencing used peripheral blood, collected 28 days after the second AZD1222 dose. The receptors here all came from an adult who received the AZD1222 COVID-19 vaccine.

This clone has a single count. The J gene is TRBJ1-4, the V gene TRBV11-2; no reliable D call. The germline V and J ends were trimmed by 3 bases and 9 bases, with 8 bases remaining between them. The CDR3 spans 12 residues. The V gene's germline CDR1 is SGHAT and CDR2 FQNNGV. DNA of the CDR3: TGTGCCAGCAGCTTTGGAACCCAAAAACTGTTTTTT. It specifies CASSFGTQKLFF.

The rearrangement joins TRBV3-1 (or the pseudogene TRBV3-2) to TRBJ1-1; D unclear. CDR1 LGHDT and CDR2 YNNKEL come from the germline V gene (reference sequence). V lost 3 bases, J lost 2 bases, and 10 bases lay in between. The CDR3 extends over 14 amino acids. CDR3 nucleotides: TGTGCCAGCAGCCAGAGGGCCGGCAACACTGAAGCTTTCTTT. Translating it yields CASSQRAGNTEAFF.

The CDR3 protein is CASSRPDGNYEQYF. The CDR3 DNA reads as TGCGCCAGCAGCCGGCCGGACGGAAACTACGAGCAGTACTTC. This chain links TRBV5-1 with TRBJ2-7; no clear D. Germline-derived CDR1 and CDR2 are SGHRS and YFSETQ. The CDR3 spans 14 residues. V lost 4 bases, J lost 3 bases, and 14 bases lay in between. The full variable domain, completed using reference TRBV5-1 and TRBJ2-7, is KAGVTQTPRYLIKTRGQQVTLSCSPISGHRSVSWYQQTPGQGLQFLFEYFSETQRNKGNFPGRFSGRQFSNSRSEMNVSTLELGDSALYLCASSRPDGNYEQYFGPGTRLTVT.

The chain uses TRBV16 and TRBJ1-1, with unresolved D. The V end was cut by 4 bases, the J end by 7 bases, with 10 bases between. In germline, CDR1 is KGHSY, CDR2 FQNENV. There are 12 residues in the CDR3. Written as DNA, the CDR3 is TGTGCCAGCAGCCCAACTCGCCTTGAAGCTTTCTTT. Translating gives CASSPTRLEAFF.

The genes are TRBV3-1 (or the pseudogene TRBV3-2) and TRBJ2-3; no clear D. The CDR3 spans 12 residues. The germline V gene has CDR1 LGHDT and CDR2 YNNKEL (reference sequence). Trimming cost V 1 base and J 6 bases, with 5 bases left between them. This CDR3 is CASSQVRDTQYF. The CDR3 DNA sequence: TGTGCCAGCAGCCAAGTCCGGGATACGCAGTATTTT.

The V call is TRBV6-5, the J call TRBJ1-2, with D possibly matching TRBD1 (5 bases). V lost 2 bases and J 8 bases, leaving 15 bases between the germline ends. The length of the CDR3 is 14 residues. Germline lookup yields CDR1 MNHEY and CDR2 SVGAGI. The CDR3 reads CASSYSSRGWGYTF. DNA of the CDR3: TGTGCCAGCAGTTACAGTAGTAGGGGTTGGGGCTACACCTTC.

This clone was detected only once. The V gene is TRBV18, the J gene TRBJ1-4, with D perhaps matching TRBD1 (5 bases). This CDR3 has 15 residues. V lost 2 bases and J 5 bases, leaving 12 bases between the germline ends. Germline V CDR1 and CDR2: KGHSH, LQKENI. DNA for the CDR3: TGTGCCAGCTCACCAAGGGGCGGGGAAAATGAAAAACTGTTTTTT. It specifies CASSPRGGENEKLFF.

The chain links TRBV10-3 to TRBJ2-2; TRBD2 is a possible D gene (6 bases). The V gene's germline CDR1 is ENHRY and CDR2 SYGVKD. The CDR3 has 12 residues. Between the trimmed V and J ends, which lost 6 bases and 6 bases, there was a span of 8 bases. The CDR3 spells CAISAGSGELFF. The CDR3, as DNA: TGTGCCATCAGCGCGGGGTCCGGGGAGCTGTTTTTT.

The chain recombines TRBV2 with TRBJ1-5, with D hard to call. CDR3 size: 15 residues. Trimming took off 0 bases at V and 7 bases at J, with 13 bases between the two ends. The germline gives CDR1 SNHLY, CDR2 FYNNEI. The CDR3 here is CASSEALLRNQPQHF. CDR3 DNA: TGTGCCAGCAGTGAAGCGCTTTTAAGAAACCAGCCCCAGCATTTT.

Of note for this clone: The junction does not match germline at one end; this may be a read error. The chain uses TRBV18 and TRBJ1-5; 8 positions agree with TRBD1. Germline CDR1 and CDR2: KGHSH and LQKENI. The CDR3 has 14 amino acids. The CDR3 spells CASSPQGGNQPQHF. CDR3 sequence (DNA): TGTGCCAGCTCCCCACAGGGGGGGAATCAGCCCCAGCATTTT.

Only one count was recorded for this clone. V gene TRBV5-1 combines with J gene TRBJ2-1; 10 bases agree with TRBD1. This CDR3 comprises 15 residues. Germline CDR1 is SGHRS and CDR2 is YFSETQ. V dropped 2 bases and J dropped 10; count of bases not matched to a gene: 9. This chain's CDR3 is CASSLKTGGAREQFF. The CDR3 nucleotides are TGCGCCAGCAGCTTAAAGACAGGGGGCGCGCGGGAGCAGTTCTTC.

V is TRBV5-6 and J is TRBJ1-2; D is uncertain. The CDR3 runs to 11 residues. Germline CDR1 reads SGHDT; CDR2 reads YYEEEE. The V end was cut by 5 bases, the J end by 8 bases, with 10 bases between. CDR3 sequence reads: CASSSAMGYTF. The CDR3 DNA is TGTGCCAGCAGTTCGGCGATGGGCTACACCTTC.

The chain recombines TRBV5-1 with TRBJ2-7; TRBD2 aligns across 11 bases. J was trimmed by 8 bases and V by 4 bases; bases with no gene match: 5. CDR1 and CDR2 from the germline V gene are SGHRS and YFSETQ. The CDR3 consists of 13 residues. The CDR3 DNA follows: TGCGCCAGCAGCGCCGGACTAGCGGGCAAGCAGTACTTC. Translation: CASSAGLAGKQYF.

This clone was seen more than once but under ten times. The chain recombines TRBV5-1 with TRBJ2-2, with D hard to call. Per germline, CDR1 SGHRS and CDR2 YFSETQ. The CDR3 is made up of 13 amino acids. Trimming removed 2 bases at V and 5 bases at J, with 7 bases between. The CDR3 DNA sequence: TGCGCCAGCAGCTTCACTTGGACCGGGGAGCTGTTTTTT. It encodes CASSFTWTGELFF.